These 11 T cell receptor beta chains were sequenced from one sample in a study of cytomegalovirus exposure and HLA in healthy donors. Generated by immunoSEQ multiplex PCR, the TCRdb table keeps only in-frame clones and is missing some. The sample lists 150,000 to 200,000 clones, around 86% occurring once. Sequencing was carried out using PBMCs. Every receptor here comes from a woman under 30 in good health and CMV-seronegative.

The V and J genes are TRBV7-6 and TRBJ2-7; 7 bases line up with TRBD2. This CDR3 region has 14 residues. The V segment lost 5 bases and the J segment 1 base; nucleotides outside the gene matches: 5. CDR1 is SGHVS, CDR2 FNYEAQ, per germline. CDR3 nucleotides: TGTGCCAGCAGCGCGGGACTACGTTCCTACGAGCAGTACTTC. It is translated as CASSAGLRSYEQYF.

The chain links TRBV6-5 to TRBJ1-1; TRBD1 matches at 10 bases. Germline V gene lookup returns CDR1 MNHEY and CDR2 SVGAGI. This CDR3 contains 14 residues. Trimming at V came to 4 bases and at J to 3 bases, leaving 2 bases not matched to a gene. The CDR3 DNA is TGTGCCAGCAGTTGGGACAGGGGTGACACTGAAGCTTTCTTT. Translated: CASSWDRGDTEAFF.

The rearrangement joins TRBV27 to TRBJ2-7; 7 bases are a match to TRBD2. CDR3 size: 15 residues. Germline CDR1 MNHEY, CDR2 SMNVEV (reference sequence). After removal of 5 bases from V and 3 bases from J, the junction contained 10 bases not matched to a gene. CDR3 sequence (DNA): TGTGCCAGCAGTCTGACTATGGCGGGAGACTACGAGCAGTACTTC. Its protein is CASSLTMAGDYEQYF.

The V gene is TRBV19, the J gene TRBJ2-1; TRBD2 might be the D (5 bases). Trimming shortened V by 4 bases and J by 0 bases, and 10 bases separated the two germline ends. The CDR3 is 15 amino acids. Germline V gene lookup returns CDR1 LNHDA and CDR2 SQIVND (reference sequence). CDR3 loop: CASSTAEFSYNEQFF. The CDR3 coding sequence is TGTGCCAGTAGTACAGCGGAGTTCTCCTACAATGAGCAGTTCTTC.

The genes are TRBV28 and TRBJ1-4; tentative D call: TRBD1 (6 bases). V lost 2 bases to trimming and J lost 7 bases, with 14 bases between them. The CDR3 extends over 15 amino acids. Looked up from germline, CDR1 is MDHEN and CDR2 is SYDVKM. The CDR3 nucleotides read TGTGCCAGCAGTTTAACGCAGGGGTTAGGTGAAAAACTGTTTTTT. Translated: CASSLTQGLGEKLFF.

This chain joins TRBV7-9 and TRBJ2-7; TRBD2 aligns across 7 bases. Germline V gene lookup returns CDR1 SEHNR and CDR2 FQNEAQ (reference sequence). V shed 5 bases, J shed 1 base, and the junction held 11 bases outside the gene matches. The CDR3 extends over 16 amino acids. CDR3 region: CASSPAAGAASYEQYF. The CDR3 DNA reads as TGTGCCAGCAGCCCCGCGGCGGGAGCCGCATCCTACGAGCAGTACTTC.

V usage is TRBV30 and J usage is TRBJ2-1; the match to TRBD2 covers 8 bases. Germline V lookup: CDR1 GTSNPN, CDR2 SVGIG (reference sequence). This CDR3 region has 15 residues. Unmatched junction bases numbered 12, after V lost 5 bases and J lost 6 bases. The CDR3 DNA follows: TGTGCCTGGCGCCGACCTGGACTAGCCTCCAATGAGCAGTTCTTC. Its translation: CAWRRPGLASNEQFF.

Here the CDR3 reads CASSRGTGVGTEAFF. The CDR3 bases are TGTGCCAGTAGCCGAGGGACGGGGGTAGGCACTGAAGCTTTCTTT. This rearrangement joins TRBV19 to TRBJ1-1, with D possibly TRBD1 on 5 matching bases. V lost 6 bases and J lost 4, with 18 bases in between. This CDR3 contains 15 residues. Germline CDR1 LNHDA, CDR2 SQIVND (reference sequence).

This chain connects TRBV30 to TRBJ2-1, with 10 bases lining up with TRBD2. Germline lookup yields CDR1 GTSNPN and CDR2 SVGIG (reference sequence). The CDR3 length is 17 residues. V lost 2 bases to trimming and J lost 3 bases; unmatched junction nucleotides: 10. The CDR3 spells CAWSSFFQRGGYNEQFF. CDR3 coding DNA: TGTGCCTGGAGTTCCTTCTTTCAGCGGGGGGGCTACAATGAGCAGTTCTTC.

V is TRBV27 and J is TRBJ2-1; D gene unclear. The germline V and J ends were trimmed by 7 bases and 4 bases, with 14 bases remaining between them. Looked up from germline, CDR1 is MNHEY and CDR2 is SMNVEV (reference sequence). The CDR3 length is 14 residues. CDR3 sequence (DNA): TGTGCCAGCACCCCTCCCCTCCGTTACAATGAGCAGTTCTTC. Translation: CASTPPLRYNEQFF.

The rearrangement joins TRBV5-1 to TRBJ2-1; 9 bases align to TRBD2. The V gene end was trimmed by 0 bases and the J gene end by 15 bases; junction bases not matched to a gene: 16. The germline CDR1 and CDR2 sequences are SGHRS and YFSETQ. The CDR3 extends over 16 amino acids. Written as DNA, the CDR3 is TGCGCCAGCAGCTTGGGACTAGCGGAGGGCGAGCCCCGCCGGTTCTTC. Residues: CASSLGLAEGEPRRFF.